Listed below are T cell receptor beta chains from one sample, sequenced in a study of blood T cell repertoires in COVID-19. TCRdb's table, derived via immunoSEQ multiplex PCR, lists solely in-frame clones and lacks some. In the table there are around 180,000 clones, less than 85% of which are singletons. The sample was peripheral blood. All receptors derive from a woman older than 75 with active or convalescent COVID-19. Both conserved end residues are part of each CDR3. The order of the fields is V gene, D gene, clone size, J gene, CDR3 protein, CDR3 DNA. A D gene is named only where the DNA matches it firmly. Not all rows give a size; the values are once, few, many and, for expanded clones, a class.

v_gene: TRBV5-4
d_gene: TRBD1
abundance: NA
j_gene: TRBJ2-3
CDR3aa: CASRGGQVSTDTQYF
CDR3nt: TGTGCCAGCAGGGGGGGACAGGTCAGCACAGATACGCAGTATTTT

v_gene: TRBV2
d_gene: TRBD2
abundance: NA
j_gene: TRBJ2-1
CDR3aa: CASKSGGREQFF
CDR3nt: TGTGCCAGCAAATCGGGGGGACGTGAGCAGTTCTTC

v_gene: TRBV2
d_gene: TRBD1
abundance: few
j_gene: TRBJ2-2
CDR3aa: CATTGDPSNTGELFF
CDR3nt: TGTGCCACCACAGGGGACCCTTCTAACACCGGGGAGCTGTTTTTT

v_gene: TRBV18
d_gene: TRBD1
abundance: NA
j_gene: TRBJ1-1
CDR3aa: CASSPFLSDRGRNTEAFF
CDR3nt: TGTGCCAGCTCACCATTCTTATCGGACAGGGGGCGGAACACTGAAGCTTTCTTT

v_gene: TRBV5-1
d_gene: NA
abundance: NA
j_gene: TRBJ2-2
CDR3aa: CASSLAAGGELFF
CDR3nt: TGCGCCAGCAGCTTGGCCGCAGGCGGGGAGCTGTTTTTT

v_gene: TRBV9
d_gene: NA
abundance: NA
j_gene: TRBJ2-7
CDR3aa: CASSVGDNKRTGEQYF
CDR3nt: TGTGCCAGCAGCGTAGGGGACAACAAAAGAACGGGCGAGCAGTACTTC

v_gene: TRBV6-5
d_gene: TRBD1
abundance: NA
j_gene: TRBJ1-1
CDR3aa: CASSRDRMNTEAFF
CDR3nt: TGTGCCAGCAGTCGGGACAGGATGAACACTGAAGCTTTCTTT

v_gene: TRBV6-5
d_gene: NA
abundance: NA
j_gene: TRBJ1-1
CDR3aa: CASSYQGLTEAFF
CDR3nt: TGTGCCAGCAGTTACCAGGGCCTCACTGAAGCTTTCTTT

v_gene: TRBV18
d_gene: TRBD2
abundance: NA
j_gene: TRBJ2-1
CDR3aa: CASTSRYSGKNEQFF
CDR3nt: TGTGCCAGCACATCACGGTATAGCGGGAAGAATGAGCAGTTCTTC

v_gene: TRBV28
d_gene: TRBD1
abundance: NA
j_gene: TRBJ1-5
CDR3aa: CASSLSDRLREPQHF
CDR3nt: TGTGCCAGCAGTTTATCGGACAGGCTAAGGGAGCCCCAGCATTTT

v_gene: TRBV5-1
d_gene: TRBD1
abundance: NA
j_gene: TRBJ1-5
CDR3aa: CASSQGTGNQPQHF
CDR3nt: TGCGCCAGCAGCCAAGGGACAGGAAATCAGCCCCAGCATTTT

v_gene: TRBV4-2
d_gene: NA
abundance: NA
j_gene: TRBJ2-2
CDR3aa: CASSQAGTWNTGELFF
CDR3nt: TGTGCCAGCAGCCAAGCGGGGACATGGAACACCGGGGAGCTGTTTTTT

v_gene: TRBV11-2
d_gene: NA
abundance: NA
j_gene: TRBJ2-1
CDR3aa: CASSLESGHGRFF
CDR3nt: TGTGCCAGCAGCTTAGAAAGTGGGCATGGGCGGTTCTTC

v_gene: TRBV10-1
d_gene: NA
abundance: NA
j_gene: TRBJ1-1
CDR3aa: CASSGQINTEAFF
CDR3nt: TGCGCCAGCAGTGGGCAAATCAACACTGAAGCTTTCTTT

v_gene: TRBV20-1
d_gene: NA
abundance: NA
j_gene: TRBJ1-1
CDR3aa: CSARGVGFEAFF
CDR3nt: TGCAGTGCTCGTGGGGTCGGGTTTGAAGCTTTCTTT

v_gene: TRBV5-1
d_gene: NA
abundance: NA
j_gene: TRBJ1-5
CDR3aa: CASSPVEGGQPQHF
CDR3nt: TGCGCCAGCAGCCCGGTGGAGGGAGGTCAGCCCCAGCATTTT

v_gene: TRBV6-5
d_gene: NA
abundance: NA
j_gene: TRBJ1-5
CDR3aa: CASRSRGAGQPQHF
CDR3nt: TGTGCCAGCAGAAGTCGTGGGGCCGGTCAGCCCCAGCATTTT

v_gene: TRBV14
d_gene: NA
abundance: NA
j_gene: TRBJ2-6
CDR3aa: CASSQGEFIGANVLTF
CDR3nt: TGTGCCAGCAGCCAAGGGGAGTTCATTGGGGCCAACGTCCTGACTTTC

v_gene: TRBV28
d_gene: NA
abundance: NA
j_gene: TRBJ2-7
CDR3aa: CATGRDSYEQYF
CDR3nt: TGTGCCACTGGACGGGACTCCTACGAGCAGTACTTC

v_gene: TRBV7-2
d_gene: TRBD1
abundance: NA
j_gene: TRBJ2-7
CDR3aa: CASSFPPGQRSSYEQYF
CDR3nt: TGTGCCAGCAGCTTCCCACCGGGACAGAGGAGCTCCTACGAGCAGTACTTC

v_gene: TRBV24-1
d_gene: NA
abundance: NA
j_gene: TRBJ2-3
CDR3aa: CATSDNSRDTQYF
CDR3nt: TGTGCCACCAGTGATAACTCAAGAGATACGCAGTATTTT

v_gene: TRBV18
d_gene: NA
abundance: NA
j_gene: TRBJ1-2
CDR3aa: CASSPGRSNYGYTF
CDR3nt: TGTGCCAGCTCACCTGGGAGGAGTAACTATGGCTACACCTTC

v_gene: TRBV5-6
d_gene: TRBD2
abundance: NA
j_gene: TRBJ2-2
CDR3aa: CASSLSTSGSLAGELFF
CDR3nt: TGTGCCAGCAGCTTGTCCACTAGCGGGAGCTTAGCCGGGGAGCTGTTTTTT

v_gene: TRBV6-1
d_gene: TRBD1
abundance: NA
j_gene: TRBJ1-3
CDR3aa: CASSDPTGGNTIYF
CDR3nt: TGTGCCAGCAGTGACCCGACAGGGGGAAACACCATATATTTT

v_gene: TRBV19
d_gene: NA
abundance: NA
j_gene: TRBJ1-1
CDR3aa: CASRAEQGRTEAFF
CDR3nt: TGTGCCAGTAGGGCGGAGCAGGGCAGGACTGAAGCTTTCTTT

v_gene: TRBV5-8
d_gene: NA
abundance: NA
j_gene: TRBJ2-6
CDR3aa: CASSTTRTAGANVLTF
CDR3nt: TGTGCCAGCAGCACCACCCGGACAGCTGGGGCCAACGTCCTGACTTTC

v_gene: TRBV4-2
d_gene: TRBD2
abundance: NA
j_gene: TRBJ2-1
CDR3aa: CASSQEGTSEKYNEQFF
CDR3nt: TGTGCCAGCAGCCAAGAAGGGACTAGCGAGAAGTACAATGAGCAGTTCTTC

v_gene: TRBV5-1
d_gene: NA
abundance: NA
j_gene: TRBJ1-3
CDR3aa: CASSPTRGPGVTIYF
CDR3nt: TGCGCCAGCAGTCCCACTCGCGGGCCCGGGGTCACCATATATTTT

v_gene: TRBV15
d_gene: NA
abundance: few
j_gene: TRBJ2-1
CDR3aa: CATSRNTHNEQFF
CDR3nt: TGTGCCACCAGCAGGAACACCCACAATGAGCAGTTCTTC

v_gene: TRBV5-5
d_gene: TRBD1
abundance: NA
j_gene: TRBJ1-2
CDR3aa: CASSSSGTGVYGYTF
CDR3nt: TGTGCCAGCAGCTCATCCGGGACAGGGGTCTATGGCTACACCTTC

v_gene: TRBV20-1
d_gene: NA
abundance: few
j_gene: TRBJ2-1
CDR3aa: CSAKGNEQFF
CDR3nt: TGCAGTGCTAAGGGGAATGAGCAGTTCTTC

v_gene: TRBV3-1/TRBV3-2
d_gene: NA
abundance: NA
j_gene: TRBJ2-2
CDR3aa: CASRPKRANTGELFF
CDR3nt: TGTGCCAGCAGACCGAAGCGGGCCAACACCGGGGAGCTGTTTTTT

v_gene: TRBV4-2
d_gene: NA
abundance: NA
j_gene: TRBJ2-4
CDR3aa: CASSQESQAGSKNIQYF
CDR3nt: TGTGCCAGCAGCCAAGAAAGTCAGGCAGGGTCCAAAAACATTCAGTACTTC

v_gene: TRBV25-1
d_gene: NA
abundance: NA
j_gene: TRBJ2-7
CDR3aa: CASSGPGNYEQYF
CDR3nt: TGTGCCAGCAGTGGCCCGGGGAACTACGAGCAGTACTTC

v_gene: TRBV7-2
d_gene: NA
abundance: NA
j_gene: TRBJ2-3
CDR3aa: CASSLRLHTDTQYF
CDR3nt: TGTGCCAGCAGCTTAAGATTACACACAGATACGCAGTATTTT

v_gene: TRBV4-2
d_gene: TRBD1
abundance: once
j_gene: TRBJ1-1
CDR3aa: CASSSQVGGTGEAFF
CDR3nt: TGTGCCAGCAGCTCGCAAGTCGGCGGGACAGGCGAAGCTTTCTTT

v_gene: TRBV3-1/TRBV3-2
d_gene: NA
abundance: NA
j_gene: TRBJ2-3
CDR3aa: CASSQRGSLDTQYF
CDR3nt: TGTGCCAGCAGCCAAAGAGGGTCATTAGATACGCAGTATTTT

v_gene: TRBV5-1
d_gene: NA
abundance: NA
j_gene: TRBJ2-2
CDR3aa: CASSLFYKRNTGELFF
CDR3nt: TGCGCCAGCAGCTTGTTTTATAAGCGGAACACCGGGGAGCTGTTTTTT

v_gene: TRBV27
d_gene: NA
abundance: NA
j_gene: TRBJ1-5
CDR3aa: CASSFLGSQPQHF
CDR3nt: TGTGCCAGCAGTTTTTTGGGGAGCCAGCCCCAGCATTTT

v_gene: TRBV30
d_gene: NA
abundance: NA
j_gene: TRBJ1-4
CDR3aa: CAWTQKGQGSEKLFF
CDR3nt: TGTGCCTGGACCCAAAAGGGGCAGGGTAGCGAAAAACTGTTTTTT

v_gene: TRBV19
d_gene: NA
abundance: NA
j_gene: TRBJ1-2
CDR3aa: CASSIGAREQFYGYTF
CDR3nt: TGTGCCAGTAGTATAGGGGCCAGAGAGCAATTTTATGGCTACACCTTC

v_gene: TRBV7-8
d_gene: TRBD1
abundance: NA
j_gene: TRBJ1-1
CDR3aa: CASSLVSGTVNTEAFF
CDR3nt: TGTGCCAGCAGCTTAGTATCTGGGACAGTGAACACTGAAGCTTTCTTT

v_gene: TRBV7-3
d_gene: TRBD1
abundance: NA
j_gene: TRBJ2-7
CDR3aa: CASSQKTGTEQYF
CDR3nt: TGTGCCAGCAGCCAAAAGACAGGGACCGAGCAGTACTTC

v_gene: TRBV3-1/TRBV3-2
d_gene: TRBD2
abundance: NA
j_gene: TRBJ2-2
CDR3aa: CASSLHREAGELFF
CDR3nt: TGTGCCAGCAGCCTCCACCGGGAGGCCGGGGAGCTGTTTTTT

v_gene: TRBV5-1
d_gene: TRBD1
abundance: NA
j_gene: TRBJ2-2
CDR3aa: CASSLRTGTFTGELFF
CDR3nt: TGCGCCAGCAGTCTCAGGACAGGGACTTTCACCGGGGAGCTGTTTTTT

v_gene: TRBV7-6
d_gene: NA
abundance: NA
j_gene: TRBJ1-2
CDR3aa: CASSPNVLNAGSYGYTF
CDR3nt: TGTGCCAGCAGCCCGAATGTGTTAAATGCCGGTTCCTATGGCTACACCTTC

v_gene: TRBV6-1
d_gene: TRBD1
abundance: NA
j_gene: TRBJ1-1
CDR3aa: CASSDQGANTEAFF
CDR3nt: TGTGCCAGCAGTGATCAGGGGGCTAACACTGAAGCTTTCTTT

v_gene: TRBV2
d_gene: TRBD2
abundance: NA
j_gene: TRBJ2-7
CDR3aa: CASLGLAGEQYF
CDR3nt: TGTGCCAGCCTCGGACTAGCGGGAGAGCAGTACTTC

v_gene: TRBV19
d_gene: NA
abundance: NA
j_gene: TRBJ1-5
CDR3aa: CASRLGSNQPQHF
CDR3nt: TGTGCCAGTAGACTGGGCAGCAATCAGCCCCAGCATTTT

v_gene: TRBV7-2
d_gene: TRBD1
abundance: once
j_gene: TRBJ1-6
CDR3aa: CASSTGQGVGSPLHF
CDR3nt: TGTGCCAGCAGCACCGGACAGGGGGTGGGCTCACCCCTCCACTTT

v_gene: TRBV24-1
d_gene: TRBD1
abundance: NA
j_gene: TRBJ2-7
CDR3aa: CATSDGQGLTGRIHEQYF
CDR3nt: TGTGCCACCAGTGATGGACAGGGGTTAACCGGCCGGATCCACGAGCAGTACTTC

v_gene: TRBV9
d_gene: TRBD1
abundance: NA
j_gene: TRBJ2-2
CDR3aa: CASSVTGGKTGELFF
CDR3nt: TGTGCCAGCAGCGTAACAGGGGGCAAAACCGGGGAGCTGTTTTTT

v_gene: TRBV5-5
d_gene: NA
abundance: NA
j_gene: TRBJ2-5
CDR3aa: CASSLARETQYF
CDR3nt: TGTGCCAGCAGCTTGGCGAGAGAGACCCAGTACTTC

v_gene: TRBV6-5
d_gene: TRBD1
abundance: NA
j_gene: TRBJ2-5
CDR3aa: CASTLTGKETQYF
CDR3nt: TGTGCCAGCACCCTGACAGGGAAGGAGACCCAGTACTTC

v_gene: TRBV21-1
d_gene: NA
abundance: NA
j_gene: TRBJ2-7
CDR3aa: CASSKGLAYEQYF
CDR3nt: TGTGCCAGCAGCAAAGGGCTAGCCTACGAGCAGTACTTC

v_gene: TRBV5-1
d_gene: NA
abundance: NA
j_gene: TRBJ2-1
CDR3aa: CASSLEDNEQFF
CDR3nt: TGCGCCAGCAGCCTAGAAGACAATGAGCAGTTCTTC

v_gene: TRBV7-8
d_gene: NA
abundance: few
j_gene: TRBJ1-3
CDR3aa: CASSLFQGSYAGNTIYF
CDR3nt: TGTGCCAGCAGCTTATTTCAGGGGAGCTACGCTGGAAACACCATATATTTT